The 32 T cell receptor beta chains below all came from one sample that was sequenced in a study of cytomegalovirus exposure and HLA in healthy donors. PCR employed 60 Vbeta and 13 Jbeta primers. This table comes from immunoSEQ multiplex PCR, and its TCRdb copy is limited to in-frame clones, with some not included. Its listing shows 75,000 to 95,000 clones. Source material: PBMCs. Receptors were obtained from a girl aged 10 to 17 in good health and CMV-seropositive.

The chain has TRBV28 and TRBJ2-3; 13 bases line up with TRBD2. Losses at the gene ends were 4 bases for V and 2 bases for J; bases not matched to a gene: 6. The CDR3 has 17 residues. The germline CDR1 and CDR2 sequences are MDHEN and SYDVKM. The CDR3 is CASSSGLAGVVTDTQYF. The CDR3 DNA reads TGTGCCAGCAGTTCCGGACTAGCGGGGGTAGTCACAGATACGCAGTATTTT.

The chain joins TRBV5-1 to TRBJ2-1, with 14 bases fitting TRBD2. The CDR3 totals 16 residues. Germline lookup yields CDR1 SGHRS and CDR2 YFSETQ. J gave up 8 bases and V 0 bases, and 4 bases lay outside the gene matches. This chain's CDR3 is CASSLGMTSGGDEQFF. CDR3 nucleotide sequence: TGCGCCAGCAGCTTGGGAATGACTAGCGGGGGGGATGAGCAGTTCTTC.

Note on this clone: Germline is not matched at one junction end, which may reflect a read error. The V call is TRBV18, the J call TRBJ1-5, with D maybe TRBD1 (6 bases). The V gene's germline CDR1 is KGHSH and CDR2 LQKENI. The CDR3 is made up of 15 amino acids. CDR3 DNA sequence: TGTGCCAGCTCACTTTTCCGGGACACCTCTCAGCACCAGCATTTT. Encoded protein: CASSLFRDTSQHQHF.

The genes are TRBV5-1 and TRBJ2-1; D may be TRBD2 (6 bases). The CDR3 contains 14 residues. Trimming left V 2 bases short and J 5 bases short, with 11 bases between. The V gene's germline CDR1 is SGHRS and CDR2 YFSETQ. Written as DNA, the CDR3 is TGCGCCAGCAGCTTATCGGGGGTAGACAATGAGCAGTTCTTC. Translating it yields CASSLSGVDNEQFF.

This sequence joins TRBV5-1 and TRBJ1-2; TRBD1 is a possible D gene (6 bases). The CDR3 is 13 amino acids. Looked up from germline, CDR1 is SGHRS and CDR2 is YFSETQ. Trimming removed 1 base at V and 8 bases at J, with 12 bases between. Here the CDR3 DNA reads TGCGCCAGCAGCTTGTCCTCAGGGGACGGCTACACCTTC. Translating it yields CASSLSSGDGYTF.

The chain has TRBV15 and TRBJ2-2; maybe TRBD2 (6 bases). Germline V CDR1 and CDR2: LNHNV, YYDKDF (reference sequence). V was clipped by 4 bases and J by 11 bases, with 14 bases between them. The CDR3 has 13 amino acids. The CDR3 here is CATSTGVSGELFF. The CDR3 coding sequence is TGTGCCACCAGCACTGGGGTTAGCGGTGAGCTGTTTTTT.

The chain carries TRBV4-2 and TRBJ2-2, with D unresolved. The CDR3 spans 14 residues. The V end was cut by 4 bases, the J end by 6 bases, with 12 bases between. Germline CDR1 and CDR2: LGHNA and YNFKEQ. The CDR3 sequence is CASSLTVNAGELFF. CDR3 in DNA: TGTGCCAGCAGCCTTACAGTTAACGCCGGGGAGCTGTTTTTT.

This chain connects TRBV7-6 to TRBJ1-1; no firm D call. Germline CDR1 and CDR2: SGHVS and FNYEAQ. The V and J ends lost 1 base and 8 bases respectively, with 14 bases between them. The CDR3 spans 14 residues. The CDR3 reads CASSLDPLAVEAFF. The CDR3, as DNA: TGTGCCAGCAGCTTAGATCCCCTGGCAGTAGAAGCTTTCTTT.

The chain carries TRBV5-6 and TRBJ1-1; a possible D gene is TRBD1 (6 bases). Germline lookup yields CDR1 SGHDT and CDR2 YYEEEE. Trimming shortened V by 3 bases and J by 4 bases, and 13 bases separated the two germline ends. The CDR3 consists of 14 residues. CDR3 sequence: CASSYRTTGTEAFF. The CDR3 DNA follows: TGTGCCAGCAGCTACAGAACGACAGGCACTGAAGCTTTCTTT.

V and J are TRBV18 and TRBJ1-5; D ambiguous. CDR1 and CDR2 (germline): KGHSH, LQKENI. The ends were cut back, 3 bases at V and 3 bases at J, with 9 bases in the middle. The CDR3 has 14 residues. CDR3 amino acids: CASSPTVNNQPQHF. For the CDR3, the DNA is TGTGCCAGCTCACCCACAGTAAACAATCAGCCCCAGCATTTT.

The chain has TRBV5-1 and TRBJ1-1, with D unclear. This CDR3 has 13 amino acids. V lost 1 base, J lost 1 base, and 5 bases lay in between. Germline V gene lookup returns CDR1 SGHRS and CDR2 YFSETQ. CDR3 protein: CASSLTTNTEAFF. DNA of the CDR3: TGCGCCAGCAGCTTGACAACGAACACTGAAGCTTTCTTT.

The chain uses TRBV30 and TRBJ2-7; no clear D. Germline lookup yields CDR1 GTSNPN and CDR2 SVGIG (reference sequence). V shed 1 base and J shed 0 bases, with 7 bases lying between them. This CDR3 has 13 residues. The DNA for the CDR3 is TGTGCCTGGAGTGATTGGGGCTCCTACGAGCAGTACGTC. It translates to CAWSDWGSYEQYV.

The V and J genes are TRBV7-6 and TRBJ2-5; D might be TRBD1 (5 bases). Germline CDR1 SGHVS, CDR2 FNYEAQ. The CDR3 runs 15 residues. V lost 0 bases, J lost 7 bases, and 15 bases lay in between. CDR3: CASSLANRKTATQYF. The DNA for the CDR3 is TGTGCCAGCAGCTTAGCAAACAGGAAGACGGCGACCCAGTACTTC.

V usage is TRBV6-1 and J usage is TRBJ2-1; 8 nucleotides line up with TRBD2. The V segment lost 5 bases and the J segment 3 bases; nucleotides outside the gene matches: 6. CDR3 length: 15 amino acids. CDR1 is MNHNS, CDR2 SASEGT, per germline. The CDR3 nucleotides read TGTGCCAGCAGTCGGGGGGGGTCCAACTACAATGAGCAGTTCTTC. Amino acids: CASSRGGSNYNEQFF.

This chain links TRBV27 with TRBJ2-1, with D perhaps TRBD2 (5 bases). The V end lost 6 bases, the J end lost 5 bases, and 8 bases lay between the germline ends. CDR3 length: 12 amino acids. Germline assignment: CDR1 MNHEY and CDR2 SMNVEV (reference sequence). The CDR3 protein is CASRLAHNEQFF. CDR3 sequence (DNA): TGTGCCAGCAGATTAGCGCACAATGAGCAGTTCTTC.

This chain uses TRBV4-1 with TRBJ1-6; D perhaps matches TRBD1 (6 bases). CDR1 is MGHRA, CDR2 YSYEKL, per germline. V was shortened by 4 bases and J by 7 bases, with 14 bases between the two germline ends. CDR3 size: 15 residues. The CDR3 loop is CASSLLDRTNSPLHF. The CDR3 DNA sequence: TGCGCCAGCAGCCTCCTGGACAGAACAAATTCACCCCTCCACTTT.

This sequence joins TRBV6-1 and TRBJ2-6; 7 nucleotides match TRBD2. The V gene's germline CDR1 is MNHNS and CDR2 SASEGT. The length of the CDR3 is 15 residues. V trimming: 10 bases; J trimming: 0 bases; junction bases outside the gene matches: 6. CDR3 loop: CATGRDPSGANVLTF. CDR3 DNA: TGTGCCACAGGGAGGGACCCCTCTGGGGCCAACGTCCTGACTTTC.

The V gene is TRBV10-3, the J gene TRBJ1-2; TRBD1 matches at 8 bases. With V trimmed by 10 bases and J by 5 bases, 6 bases remained unmatched. Looked up from germline, CDR1 is ENHRY and CDR2 is SYGVKD. The CDR3 runs to 12 residues. This CDR3 reads CASGTGQYGYTF. CDR3 sequence (DNA): TGTGCCAGCGGGACAGGACAATATGGCTACACCTTC.

This chain joins TRBV4-1 and TRBJ1-2; tentative D call: TRBD1 (6 bases). In germline, CDR1 is MGHRA, CDR2 YSYEKL. This CDR3 has 17 residues. The V gene lost 4 bases and the J gene lost 7 bases, with 25 bases spanning the gap. CDR3 coding DNA: TGCGCCAGCAGCCCCGGAAGAGGGGGGGGGCTCGTCACTGGCTACACCTTC. Protein product: CASSPGRGGGLVTGYTF.

The CDR3 loop is CASSLGTVSGSPLHF. The CDR3, as DNA: TGTGCCAGCAGCTTAGGGACCGTGTCGGGATCACCCCTCCACTTT. This rearrangement joins TRBV7-6 to TRBJ1-6, with D unresolved. This CDR3 has 15 residues. Trimming pared 1 base from V and 10 bases from J, leaving 14 bases between. The V gene's germline CDR1 is SGHVS and CDR2 FNYEAQ.

The chain is built from TRBV12-5 and TRBJ1-5; D unresolved. The V and J ends lost 3 bases and 5 bases respectively, with 8 bases between them. The CDR3 consists of 13 residues. Germline-derived CDR1 and CDR2 are LGHNT and FRNRAP. Here the CDR3 DNA reads TGTGCTAGTGGTTTTTACGGTGATCAGCCCCAGCATTTT. Amino acid sequence: CASGFYGDQPQHF. Together with reference TRBV12-5 and TRBJ1-5, the CDR3 gives the full variable domain: DARVTQTPRHKVTEMGQEVTMRCQPILGHNTVFWYRQTMMQGLELLAYFRNRAPLDDSGMPKDRFSAEMPDATLATLKIQPSEPRDSAVYFCASGFYGDQPQHFGDGTRLSIL.

V is TRBV28 and J is TRBJ2-7; 9 bases are shared with TRBD1. CDR1 and CDR2 from the germline V gene are MDHEN and SYDVKM. The CDR3 is made up of 14 amino acids. With 2 bases clipped from V and 1 base from J, the junction kept 0 bases outside the gene matches. CDR3 sequence: CASSLGTGSYEQYV. CDR3 sequence (DNA): TGTGCCAGCAGTTTAGGGACAGGGTCCTACGAGCAGTACGTC.

The V call is TRBV9, the J call TRBJ2-1, with TRBD2 matching over 8 bases. The CDR3 contains 14 residues. Trimming took 0 bases from V and 7 from J; bases not matched to a gene: 3. From germline, CDR1 is SGDLS and CDR2 YYNGEE. In DNA form, the CDR3 reads TGTGCCAGCAGCGTAGCGGGGGGGCCTAATGAGCAGTTCTTC. Protein product: CASSVAGGPNEQFF.

The rearrangement links TRBV6-5 to TRBJ1-5; the D is unclear. The CDR3 covers 13 residues. The V gene lost 4 bases and the J gene lost 6 bases, with 10 bases spanning the gap. Germline values: CDR1 MNHEY, CDR2 SVGAGI. The CDR3 DNA follows: TGTGCCAGCAGTTTGACCCGGGTTCAGCCCCAGCATTTT. Protein sequence: CASSLTRVQPQHF.

This chain links TRBV18 with TRBJ2-5; D unclear. The ends were cut back, 3 bases at V and 5 bases at J, with 10 bases in the middle. CDR1 and CDR2 from the germline V gene are KGHSH and LQKENI. This CDR3 comprises 13 residues. The CDR3 region has the DNA TGTGCCAGCTCACCGTCTCCTCGGGAGACCCAGTACTTC. It translates to CASSPSPRETQYF.

As concerns this clone: Other DNA sequences in this sample translate to the same CDR3. The chain carries TRBV6-1 and TRBJ2-2, with 10 bases identical to TRBD2. The V and J ends lost 4 bases and 3 bases, in that order; junction bases with no gene match: 2. This CDR3 is built from 15 residues. Germline V gene sequence: CDR1 MNHNS, CDR2 SASEGT. The CDR3 reads CASSVLAGDTGELFF. The DNA for the CDR3 is TGTGCCAGCAGTGTTCTAGCGGGGGACACCGGGGAGCTGTTTTTT.

The chain couples TRBV4-1 to TRBJ2-7; possibly TRBD2 for D (6 bases). Trimming left V 1 base short and J 5 bases short, with 12 bases between. The length of the CDR3 is 14 residues. In germline, CDR1 is MGHRA, CDR2 YSYEKL. The CDR3 region has the DNA TGCGCCAGCAGCCAAGGGACTAAAGGGGACGAGCAGTACTTC. Translation gives CASSQGTKGDEQYF.

J is TRBJ2-1 and V is TRBV29-1; 11 bases map to TRBD2. Trimming took 7 bases from V and 10 from J; bases not matched to a gene: 9. Germline CDR1 reads SQVTM; CDR2 reads ANQGSEA. The CDR3 has 13 residues. The CDR3: CSGGGLAVKEQFF. In DNA form, the CDR3 reads TGCAGCGGGGGGGGACTAGCGGTAAAGGAGCAGTTCTTC.

This chain links TRBV10-2 with TRBJ2-7; the D gene is possibly TRBD2 (6 bases). V gave up 7 bases and J gave up 0 bases, with 13 bases separating them. The CDR3 totals 14 residues. Germline lookup yields CDR1 WSHSY and CDR2 SAAADI. The CDR3 here is CASTPGESSYEQYV. Written as DNA, the CDR3 is TGCGCCAGCACCCCGGGGGAGAGCTCCTACGAGCAGTACGTC.

The gene calls are TRBV11-2 and TRBJ2-7; 13 nucleotides match TRBD2. Germline V CDR1 and CDR2: SGHAT, FQNNGV. V lost 6 bases, J lost 7 bases, and 9 bases stayed unmatched. The CDR3 consists of 15 residues. In DNA form, the CDR3 reads TGTGCCAGCAGACCCACTAGCGGGGGGGCCGAGGAGCAGTACTTC. Its translation: CASRPTSGGAEEQYF.

The V and J genes are TRBV6-1 and TRBJ2-7; a possible D gene is TRBD2 (6 bases). Trimming took off 6 bases at V and 2 bases at J, with 14 bases between the two ends. The germline V gene has CDR1 MNHNS and CDR2 SASEGT. This CDR3 region has 14 residues. The CDR3 spells CASRGTPEAYEQYF. The CDR3 DNA reads TGTGCCAGCAGGGGGACTCCAGAAGCCTACGAGCAGTACTTC.

The rearrangement joins TRBV6-6 to TRBJ2-7; D gene unclear. Deletions cut 2 bases from V and 2 bases from J, with 13 bases between. Germline CDR1 and CDR2: MNHNY and SVGAGI (reference sequence). The CDR3 contains 15 residues. CDR3 sequence (DNA): TGTGCCAGCAGTTACAACAGCTACTCCGCCTACGAGCAGTACTTC. Its protein product is CASSYNSYSAYEQYF.